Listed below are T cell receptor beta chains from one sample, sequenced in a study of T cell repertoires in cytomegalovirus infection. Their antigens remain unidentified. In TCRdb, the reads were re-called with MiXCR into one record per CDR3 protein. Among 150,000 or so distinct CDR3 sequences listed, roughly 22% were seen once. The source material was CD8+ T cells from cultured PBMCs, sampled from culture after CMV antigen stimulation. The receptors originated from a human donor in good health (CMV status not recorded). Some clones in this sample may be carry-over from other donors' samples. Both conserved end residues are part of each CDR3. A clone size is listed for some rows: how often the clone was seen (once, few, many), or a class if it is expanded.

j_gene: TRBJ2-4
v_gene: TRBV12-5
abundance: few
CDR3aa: CASGYTGLAKNIQYF

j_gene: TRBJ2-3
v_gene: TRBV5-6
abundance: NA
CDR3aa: CASIWGGITDTQYF

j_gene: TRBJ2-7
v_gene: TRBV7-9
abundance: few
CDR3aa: CASGRVRGSDEQYF

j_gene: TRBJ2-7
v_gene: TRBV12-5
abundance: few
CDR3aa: CASAGTGGYEQYF

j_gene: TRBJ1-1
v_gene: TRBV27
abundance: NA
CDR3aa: CASNPDRGRGTEAFF

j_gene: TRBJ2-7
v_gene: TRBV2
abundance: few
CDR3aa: CASSEESGTSYEQYF

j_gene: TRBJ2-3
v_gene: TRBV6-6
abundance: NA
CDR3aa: CASSGLADTQYF

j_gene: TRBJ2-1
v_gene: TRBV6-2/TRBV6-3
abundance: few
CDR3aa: CASSGDVYLNEQFF

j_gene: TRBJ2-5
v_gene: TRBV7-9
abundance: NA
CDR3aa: CASVPGLRETRYF

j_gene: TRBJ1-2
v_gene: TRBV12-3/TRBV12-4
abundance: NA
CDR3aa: CASSLSQGGYGYTF

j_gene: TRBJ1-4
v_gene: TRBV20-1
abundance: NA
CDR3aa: CSAPSRVPTNEKLFF

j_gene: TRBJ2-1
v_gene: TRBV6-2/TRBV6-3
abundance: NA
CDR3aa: CASSYSARVGEQFF

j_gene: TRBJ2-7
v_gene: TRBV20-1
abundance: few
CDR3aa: CSAEVGYEQYF

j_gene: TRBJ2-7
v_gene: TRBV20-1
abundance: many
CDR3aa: CSANGGTAEQYF

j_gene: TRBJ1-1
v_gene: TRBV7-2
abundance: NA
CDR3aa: CASSLVEVNTEAFF

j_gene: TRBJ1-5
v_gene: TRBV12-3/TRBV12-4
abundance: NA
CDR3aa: CASSGREAQPQHF

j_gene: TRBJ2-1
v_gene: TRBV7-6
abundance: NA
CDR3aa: CASSLGLAGQNEQFF

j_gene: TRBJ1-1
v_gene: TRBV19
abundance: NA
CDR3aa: CASSIAGGPIEAFF

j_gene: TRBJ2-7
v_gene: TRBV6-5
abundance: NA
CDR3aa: CASKVGHFSYEQYF

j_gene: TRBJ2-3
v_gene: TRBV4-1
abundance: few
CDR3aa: CASSRDRASTDTQYF

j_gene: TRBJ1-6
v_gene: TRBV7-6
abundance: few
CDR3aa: CASSREDRDSPLHF

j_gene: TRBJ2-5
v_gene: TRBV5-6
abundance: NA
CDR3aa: CASSLGRRAGGRFGETQYF

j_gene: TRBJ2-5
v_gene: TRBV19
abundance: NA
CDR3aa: CASRGQGARETQYF

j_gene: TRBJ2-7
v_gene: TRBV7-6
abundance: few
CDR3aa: CASSLARAGGSYEQYF

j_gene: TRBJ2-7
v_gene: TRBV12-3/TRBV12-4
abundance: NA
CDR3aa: CASSFQGFSYEQYF

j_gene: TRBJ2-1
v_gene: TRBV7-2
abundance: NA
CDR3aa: CASSLEGWGGNSSYNEQFF

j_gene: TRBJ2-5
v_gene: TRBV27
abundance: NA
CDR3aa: CASSFEGAVQETQYF

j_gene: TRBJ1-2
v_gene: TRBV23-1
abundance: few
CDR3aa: CASSQSRANYGYTF

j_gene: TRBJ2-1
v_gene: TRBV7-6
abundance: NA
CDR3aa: CASSPQTSGGYNEQFF

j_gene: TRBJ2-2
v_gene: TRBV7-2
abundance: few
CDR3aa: CASSGIAGEIRAGELFF

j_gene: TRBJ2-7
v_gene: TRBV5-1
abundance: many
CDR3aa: CASSLALTGGEQYF

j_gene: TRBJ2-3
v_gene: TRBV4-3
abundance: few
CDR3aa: CASSQDPGSGTSTDTQYF

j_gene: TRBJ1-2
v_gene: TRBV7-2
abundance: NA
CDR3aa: CASCYGYTF

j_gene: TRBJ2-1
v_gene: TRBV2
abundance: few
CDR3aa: CAIIPRLAGVNEQFF

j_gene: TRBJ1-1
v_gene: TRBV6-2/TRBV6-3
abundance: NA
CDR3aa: CASSYLQGMNTEAFF

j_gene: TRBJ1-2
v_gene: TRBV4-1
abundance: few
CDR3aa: CASSQDGGGSNYGYTF

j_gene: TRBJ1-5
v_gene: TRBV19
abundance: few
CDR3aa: CASSTGQGYSSNQPQHF

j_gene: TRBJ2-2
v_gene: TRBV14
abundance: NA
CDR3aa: CASSQEGTQNTGELFF

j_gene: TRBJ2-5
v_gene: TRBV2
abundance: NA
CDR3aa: CASPRGREQETQYF

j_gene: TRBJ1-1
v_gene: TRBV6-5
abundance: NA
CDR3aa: CASSSSISWGTMNTEAFF

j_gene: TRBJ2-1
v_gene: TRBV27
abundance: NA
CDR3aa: CASSWLAGSSYNEQFF

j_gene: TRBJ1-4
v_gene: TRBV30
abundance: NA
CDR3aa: CAWTWDSRNEKLFF

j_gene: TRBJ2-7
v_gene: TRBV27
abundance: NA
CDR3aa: CASSLSPGEQYF

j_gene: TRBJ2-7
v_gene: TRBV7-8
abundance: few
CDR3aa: CASSPETGGDSYEQYF

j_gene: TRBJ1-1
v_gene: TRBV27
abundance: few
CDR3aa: CASSFSRMYTEAFF

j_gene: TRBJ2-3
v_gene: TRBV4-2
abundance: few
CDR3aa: CASSPKLLYSSTDTQYF

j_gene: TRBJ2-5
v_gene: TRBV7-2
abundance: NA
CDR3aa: CASSLTQLEETQYF

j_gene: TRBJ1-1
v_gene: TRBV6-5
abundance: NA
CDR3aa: CASSYTGIETEAFF

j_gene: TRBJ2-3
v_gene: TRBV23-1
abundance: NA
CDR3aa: CASITGPGQYF

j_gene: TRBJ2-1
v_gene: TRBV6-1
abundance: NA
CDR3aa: CASSPRGDGGLHRYNEQFF

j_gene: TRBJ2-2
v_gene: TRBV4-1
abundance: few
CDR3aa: CASSRQGPGGTNTGELFF